These T cell receptor beta chains were read from a single sample in a study of cytomegalovirus exposure and HLA in healthy donors. The method was immunoSEQ multiplex PCR; TCRdb's version includes in-frame clones alone and lacks a portion of them. This sample has approximately 300,000 clones, with roughly 89% found just once. The sample consisted of PBMCs. The receptors stem from a woman aged 18-29 years in good health and CMV-seronegative. Each CDR3 is given with its conserved first and last residue. A D gene is named only where the DNA matches it firmly. The listing skips clone size in some rows; elsewhere it reads once, few, many or a size class.

D gene: -
V gene: TRBV6-1
clone size: -
CDR3 length: 15
J gene: TRBJ2-2
CDR3 protein: CASTLTAYNTGELFF
CDR3 DNA: TGTGCCAGCACCTTGACAGCTTATAACACCGGGGAGCTGTTTTTT

D gene: TRBD2
V gene: TRBV4-1
clone size: -
CDR3 length: 15
J gene: TRBJ2-7
CDR3 protein: CASSPLAGGFYEQYF
CDR3 DNA: TGCGCCAGCAGCCCCCTTGCGGGAGGTTTCTACGAGCAGTACTTC

D gene: -
V gene: TRBV7-3
clone size: -
CDR3 length: 13
J gene: TRBJ2-7
CDR3 protein: CASSSQGGSEQYF
CDR3 DNA: TGTGCCAGCAGCTCCCAGGGGGGTAGCGAGCAGTACTTC

D gene: -
V gene: TRBV7-9
clone size: -
CDR3 length: 12
J gene: TRBJ1-1
CDR3 protein: CASSPRNTEAFF
CDR3 DNA: TGTGCCAGCAGCCCCCGTAACACTGAAGCTTTCTTT

D gene: -
V gene: TRBV5-1
clone size: -
CDR3 length: 12
J gene: TRBJ2-3
CDR3 protein: CASSSGTDTQYF
CDR3 DNA: TGCGCCAGCAGCAGCGGCACAGATACGCAGTATTTT

D gene: -
V gene: TRBV27
clone size: -
CDR3 length: 12
J gene: TRBJ2-3
CDR3 protein: CASSLIHGAQYF
CDR3 DNA: TGTGCCAGCAGTTTAATCCACGGGGCGCAGTATTTT

D gene: TRBD2
V gene: TRBV4-3
clone size: -
CDR3 length: 17
J gene: TRBJ2-3
CDR3 protein: CASSQGRTSGSTDTQYF
CDR3 DNA: TGCGCCAGCAGCCAAGGCAGGACTAGCGGATCCACAGATACGCAGTATTTT

D gene: -
V gene: TRBV4-1
clone size: once
CDR3 length: 15
J gene: TRBJ1-1
CDR3 protein: CASSQGATRDTEAFF
CDR3 DNA: TGCGCCAGCAGCCAAGGTGCCACACGGGACACTGAAGCTTTCTTT

D gene: TRBD2
V gene: TRBV27
clone size: -
CDR3 length: 21
J gene: TRBJ2-1
CDR3 protein: CASSFLRTSGRPPSSYNEQFF
CDR3 DNA: TGTGCCAGCAGTTTCCTCAGGACTAGCGGGAGGCCTCCCAGCTCCTACAATGAGCAGTTCTTC

D gene: TRBD1
V gene: TRBV4-3
clone size: once
CDR3 length: 15
J gene: TRBJ1-2
CDR3 protein: CASSQEGQDLYGYTF
CDR3 DNA: TGCGCCAGCAGCCAAGAGGGACAGGACCTATATGGCTACACCTTC

D gene: TRBD2
V gene: TRBV5-4
clone size: -
CDR3 length: 16
J gene: TRBJ2-7
CDR3 protein: CASSFSGLAVDTGRYF
CDR3 DNA: TGTGCCAGCAGCTTCTCTGGACTAGCGGTAGACACCGGGCGGTACTTC

D gene: -
V gene: TRBV2
clone size: -
CDR3 length: 13
J gene: TRBJ2-1
CDR3 protein: CASMVGEGNEQFF
CDR3 DNA: TGTGCCAGCATGGTTGGCGAGGGCAATGAGCAGTTCTTC

D gene: TRBD2
V gene: TRBV13
clone size: -
CDR3 length: 16
J gene: TRBJ2-3
CDR3 protein: CASSPRTSSSTDTQYF
CDR3 DNA: TGTGCCAGCAGCCCCAGGACTAGTTCTAGCACAGATACGCAGTATTTT

D gene: -
V gene: TRBV7-7
clone size: -
CDR3 length: 15
J gene: TRBJ1-3
CDR3 protein: CASSRDTISGNTIYF
CDR3 DNA: TGTGCTAGCAGCCGGGACACTATCTCTGGAAACACCATATATTTT

D gene: TRBD2
V gene: TRBV18
clone size: once
CDR3 length: 14
J gene: TRBJ2-1
CDR3 protein: CASSATSFYNEQFF
CDR3 DNA: TGTGCCAGCTCGGCGACTAGCTTCTACAATGAGCAGTTCTTC

D gene: -
V gene: TRBV2
clone size: -
CDR3 length: 15
J gene: TRBJ1-5
CDR3 protein: CASSGAEGSNQPQHF
CDR3 DNA: TGTGCCAGCAGTGGGGCGGAGGGGAGCAATCAGCCCCAGCATTTT

D gene: TRBD2
V gene: TRBV28
clone size: -
CDR3 length: 16
J gene: TRBJ2-7
CDR3 protein: CASSALLLAGVNEQYF
CDR3 DNA: TGTGCCAGCAGCGCCCTTTTACTAGCGGGAGTCAACGAGCAGTACTTC

D gene: -
V gene: TRBV19
clone size: -
CDR3 length: 15
J gene: TRBJ1-5
CDR3 protein: CASTPIGGSNQPQHF
CDR3 DNA: TGTGCCAGTACCCCTATCGGTGGTAGCAATCAGCCCCAGCATTTT